The sequence of this T cell receptor (beta chain) was determined in a study of graft-versus-host responses after intestinal transplantation. About the study: The study gave all recipients anti-thymocyte globulin induction, then tacrolimus and steroids for 2 to 3 years.

The ends lost 2 bases at V and 4 bases at J; junction bases unmatched: 0. Germline V CDR1 and CDR2: MNHNS, SASEGT. CDR3 size: 13 residues. Concerning this clone itself: Its specificity is unknown.

Whole-study results and caveats: In recipient marrow, GvH clones were found, and some appeared first in ileum or blood.

Only in-frame clones appear in the TCRdb table, and some are missing; sequencing was by immunoSEQ multiplex PCR. Of around 97,000 clones listed, roughly 93% are singletons. This receptor was obtained from a human donor who received an intestinal transplant. The V and J genes are TRBV6-1 and TRBJ2-5; 8 nucleotides match TRBD2. The material was unstimulated CD8+ T cells sorted from spleen or lymph node cells, obtained before intestinal transplant. The CDR3 DNA follows: TGTGCCAGCAGTGAACGGGGGGGAGAGACCCAGTACTTC. Translated, it gives CASSERGGETQYF.